These 6 T cell receptor beta chains were sequenced from one sample in a study of blood T cell repertoires in COVID-19. Assay used: immunoSEQ multiplex PCR; TCRdb lists only in-frame clones, some missing. The table shows about 140,000 clones, with roughly four fifths occurring only once. Sequenced: peripheral blood. All receptors come from a human donor in a cohort sampled during active COVID-19.

This CDR3 is CASSWTGVSVKNIQYF. Written as DNA, the CDR3 is TGTGCCAGTAGTTGGACAGGGGTAAGCGTCAAAAACATTCAGTACTTC. The rearrangement joins TRBV19 to TRBJ2-4; TRBD1 matches 9 bases. The J segment lost 3 bases and the V segment lost 5 bases, leaving 8 bases of the junction unmatched. This CDR3 comprises 16 residues. Germline lookup yields CDR1 LNHDA and CDR2 SQIVND (reference sequence). Full variable domain (missing parts from reference TRBV19 and TRBJ2-4): DGGITQSPKYLFRKEGQNVTLSCEQNLNHDAMYWYRQDPGQGLRLIYYSQIVNDFQKGDIAEGYSVSREKKESFPLTVTSAQKNPTAFYLCASSWTGVSVKNIQYFGAGTRLSVL.

The chain links TRBV5-4 to TRBJ1-1, with D uncertain. CDR1 SGHNT and CDR2 YYREEE come from the germline V gene (reference sequence). The CDR3 sequence is 13 residues long. The ends were cut back, 0 bases at V and 5 bases at J, with 8 bases in the middle. DNA for the CDR3: TGTGCCAGCAGCTTGGGGCAGAGGACTGAAGCTTTCTTT. Its translation is CASSLGQRTEAFF.

V and J are TRBV2 and TRBJ2-1, with a tentative D call TRBD1 (6 bases). CDR1 and CDR2 (germline): SNHLY, FYNNEI. The CDR3 is 14 residues long. V was shortened by 5 bases and J by 2 bases, with 10 bases between the two germline ends. The CDR3, as DNA: TGTGCCAGCAGTCGGGACACCCCCTACAATGAGCAGTTCTTC. It translates to CASSRDTPYNEQFF. Full variable domain (outside the CDR3, taken from reference TRBV2 and TRBJ2-1): EPEVTQTPSHQVTQMGQEVILRCVPISNHLYFYWYRQILGQKVEFLVSFYNNEISEKSEIFDDQFSVERPDGSNFTLKIRSTKLEDSAMYFCASSRDTPYNEQFFGPGTRLTVL.

The CDR3 reads CASSVATTGQQNEQYF. In DNA form, the CDR3 reads TGTGCCAGCAGCGTAGCTACAACAGGGCAACAGAACGAGCAGTACTTC. V gene TRBV9 combines with J gene TRBJ2-7; D is perhaps TRBD1 (6 bases). Germline V gene data show CDR1 as SGDLS and CDR2 as YYNGEE. The CDR3 contains 16 residues. V was shortened by 0 bases and J by 5 bases, with 18 bases between the two germline ends.

The V gene is TRBV7-3, the J gene TRBJ1-2; TRBD1 matches at 7 bases. Germline CDR1 and CDR2: SGHTA and FQGTGA. Unmatched junction bases numbered 10, after V lost 5 bases and J lost 7 bases. CDR3 size: 14 residues. CDR3 coding DNA: TGTGCCAGCAGCCCTACAGGGGTGGGAAGTGGCTACACCTTC. The encoded protein is CASSPTGVGSGYTF.

This clone has only one observation. The rearrangement joins TRBV10-1 to TRBJ2-1; 8 bases map to TRBD1. This CDR3 has 14 amino acids. Trimming cost V 4 bases and J 5 bases; bases outside gene matches: 4. From germline, CDR1 is WNHNN and CDR2 SYGVQD (reference sequence). The CDR3 is CASSGQGADNEQFF. The CDR3 bases are TGCGCCAGCAGTGGGCAGGGGGCCGACAATGAGCAGTTCTTC.